A single sample is the source of the 16 T cell receptor beta chains below, sequenced in a study of shared clonotypes between healthy human individuals. Libraries were prepared by immunoSEQ multiplex PCR; TCRdb keeps only in-frame clonotypes and omits some of them. The table lists more than 550,000 clones, about 90% of them singletons. The naive CD8 subset, CD45RO-negative cells positively selected for CCR7, excluded terminally differentiated effector memory CD45RA+ cells. The source material was naive CD8+ T cells sorted from blood. These receptors all come from a young man in good health.

CDR3 residues: CASSQEGRDRRDNEKLFF. The CDR3 DNA sequence: TGCGCCAGCAGCCAAGAGGGAAGAGATAGGCGCGATAATGAAAAACTGTTTTTT. J is TRBJ1-4 and V is TRBV4-3; D gene unclear. The CDR3 has 18 amino acids. Trimming removed 0 bases from V and 4 bases from J, with 18 bases in between. Germline assignment: CDR1 LGHNA and CDR2 YSLEER.

The V and J genes are TRBV27 and TRBJ2-1; 7 positions agree with TRBD1. This CDR3 has 16 residues. Germline values: CDR1 MNHEY, CDR2 SMNVEV (reference sequence). Trimming removed 5 bases from V and 0 bases from J; junction bases left unmatched: 7. CDR3 bases: TGTGCCAGCAGTGTCACAGGGGCGCACTCCTACAATGAGCAGTTCTTC. This codes for CASSVTGAHSYNEQFF.

This clone appeared once. The genes are TRBV10-3 and TRBJ2-7; either TRBD1 or TRBD2 may supply D (5 bases each). The CDR3 consists of 15 residues. V lost 8 bases, J lost 2 bases, and 19 bases lay in between. Germline assignment: CDR1 ENHRY and CDR2 SYGVKD. The CDR3: CAIRPGEGNAYEQYF. In nucleotides, the CDR3 is TGTGCCATCCGACCCGGAGAGGGGAATGCCTACGAGCAGTACTTC.

The V call is TRBV9, the J call TRBJ2-3, with TRBD2 matching over 7 bases. The CDR3 runs to 15 residues. CDR1 and CDR2 (germline): SGDLS, YYNGEE. After removal of 2 bases from V and 6 bases from J, the junction contained 9 bases not matched to a gene. The CDR3 nucleotides are TGTGCCAGCAGCGTCACGGGACTATTGGAGGATACGCAGTATTTT. This sequence encodes CASSVTGLLEDTQYF.

The chain combines TRBV2 with TRBJ2-7, with D unresolved. CDR3 size: 13 residues. The V gene's germline CDR1 is SNHLY and CDR2 FYNNEI. V gave up 7 bases and J gave up 0 bases, with 10 bases separating them. CDR3 residues: CASIFRSSYEQYF. The DNA for the CDR3 is TGTGCCAGCATTTTTAGGAGCTCCTACGAGCAGTACTTC. The full variable domain, in which reference TRBV2 and TRBJ2-7 provide the parts outside the CDR3, is EPEVTQTPSHQVTQMGQEVILRCVPISNHLYFYWYRQILGQKVEFLVSFYNNEISEKSEIFDDQFSVERPDGSNFTLKIRSTKLEDSAMYFCASIFRSSYEQYFGPGTRLTVT.

The chain links TRBV2 to TRBJ2-7; 12 bases align to TRBD2. This CDR3 region has 15 residues. V lost 8 bases and J lost 4; bases outside the gene matches: 9. Germline loops: CDR1 SNHLY, CDR2 FYNNEI. The DNA for the CDR3 is TGTGCCAGCGGGCTAGCGGGAGGGCCGGGTTACGAGCAGTACTTC. It specifies CASGLAGGPGYEQYF.

CDR3 protein: CASSQDLWADREDEKLFF. CDR3 nucleotide sequence: TGCGCCAGCAGCCAAGATCTCTGGGCCGACAGGGAAGATGAAAAACTGTTTTTT. The V gene is TRBV4-3, the J gene TRBJ1-4; 7 bases are shared with TRBD1. After removal of 0 bases from V and 6 bases from J, the junction contained 13 bases not matched to a gene. From germline, CDR1 is LGHNA and CDR2 YSLEER. The CDR3 consists of 18 residues.

The V and J genes are TRBV11-2 and TRBJ2-7; 8 bases align to TRBD1. This CDR3 has 15 residues. Germline values: CDR1 SGHAT, CDR2 FQNNGV. V dropped 5 bases and J dropped 7; count of bases not matched to a gene: 13. This CDR3 reads CASSNRDRLHGEQYF. In DNA form, the CDR3 reads TGTGCCAGCAGCAATAGGGACAGGCTCCACGGGGAGCAGTACTTC.

This clone has a handful of counts. The J gene is TRBJ1-1, the V gene TRBV7-6; unclear D gene. Per the germline V gene, CDR1 is SGHVS and CDR2 is FNYEAQ. Trimming cost V 2 bases and J 3 bases, with 7 bases left between them. The CDR3 is 13 residues long. The CDR3 region is CASSLQSYTEAFF. The CDR3 DNA reads TGTGCCAGCAGCTTACAGTCGTACACTGAAGCTTTCTTT.

This clone was recorded a few times. The chain combines TRBV6-1 with TRBJ1-5; unclear D gene. V was shortened by 5 bases and J by 4 bases, with 9 bases between the two germline ends. Germline V gives CDR1 MNHNS, CDR2 SASEGT. The CDR3 runs to 13 residues. This chain's CDR3 is CASSRIQNQPQHF. The CDR3 DNA is TGTGCCAGCAGTAGGATCCAAAATCAGCCCCAGCATTTT.

This clone was recorded only once. This chain links TRBV7-9 with TRBJ1-2; D is ambiguous. The length of the CDR3 is 14 residues. In germline, CDR1 is SEHNR, CDR2 FQNEAQ (reference sequence). The germline V and J ends were trimmed by 3 bases and 0 bases, with 8 bases remaining between them. CDR3 region: CASSLGSSNYGYTF. DNA of the CDR3: TGTGCCAGCAGCTTGGGGAGTTCTAACTATGGCTACACCTTC.

The gene calls are TRBV7-9 and TRBJ2-1, with 9 nucleotides matching TRBD2. Germline CDR1 SEHNR, CDR2 FQNEAQ (reference sequence). V was pared by 6 bases and J by 5 bases, with 11 bases of the junction left unmatched. The CDR3 covers 16 residues. CDR3 nucleotides: TGTGCCAGCAGACCCATTAGCGGGAGTGGGAACAATGAGCAGTTCTTC. Translating gives CASRPISGSGNNEQFF.

This rearrangement joins TRBV7-2 to TRBJ2-7; D is undetermined. V shed 2 bases and J shed 0 bases, with 8 bases lying between them. The CDR3 is 14 residues long. Germline V gives CDR1 SGHTA, CDR2 FQGNSA. The chain's CDR3 is CASSLSGDSYEQYF. The CDR3 DNA reads as TGTGCCAGCAGCTTAAGTGGCGACTCCTACGAGCAGTACTTC.

The chain links TRBV7-6 to TRBJ1-2; D perhaps matches TRBD1 (5 bases). Germline V gene lookup returns CDR1 SGHVS and CDR2 FNYEAQ. The CDR3 is 17 residues long. Trimming took off 2 bases at V and 3 bases at J, with 19 bases between the two ends. The chain's CDR3 is CASSLYILGGRDYGYTF. In DNA, the CDR3 is TGTGCCAGCAGCTTATATATTTTGGGGGGTCGTGACTATGGCTACACCTTC.

This chain joins TRBV5-5 and TRBJ2-1; D not certain. Trimming left V 0 bases short and J 6 bases short, with 10 bases between. The CDR3 extends over 14 amino acids. Germline V CDR1 and CDR2: SGHKS, YYEKEE (reference sequence). DNA for the CDR3: TGTGCCAGCAGCTTGGCAGGAGCCCTCAATGAGCAGTTCTTC. Translated, it gives CASSLAGALNEQFF.

This clone was counted a single time. For the CDR3, the DNA is TGTGCCAGTAGTAAGGGACAGGGGGATGTTCGCTATGGCTACACCTTC. Translating it yields CASSKGQGDVRYGYTF. This chain connects TRBV19 to TRBJ1-2; TRBD1 matches 11 bases. The CDR3 consists of 16 residues. Germline trimming cut 4 bases from V and 4 bases from J; bases unmatched to any gene: 8. The germline gives CDR1 LNHDA, CDR2 SQIVND (reference sequence).